Sequencing of this TCR beta chain was carried out in a study of immune characterization of retroperitoneal liposarcoma. This clonotype was counted a few times. TCRdb re-called the PCR reads with MiXCR, one entry per CDR3 protein. The sample lists some 9,900 distinct CDR3 sequences, more than 25% occurring once. Germline V gene data show CDR1 as MNHNS and CDR2 as SASEGT. V gave up 4 bases and J gave up 5 bases, with 12 bases separating them. The CDR3 has 14 amino acids. This clonotype originated in a male donor with retroperitoneal liposarcoma. V is TRBV6-1 and J is TRBJ1-5; D may be TRBD1 (5 bases). What was sequenced was tumor tissue. The CDR3 reads CASSVVGADQPQHF. As DNA, the CDR3 is TGTGCCAGCAGTGTGGTAGGGGCTGATCAGCCCCAGCATTTT.